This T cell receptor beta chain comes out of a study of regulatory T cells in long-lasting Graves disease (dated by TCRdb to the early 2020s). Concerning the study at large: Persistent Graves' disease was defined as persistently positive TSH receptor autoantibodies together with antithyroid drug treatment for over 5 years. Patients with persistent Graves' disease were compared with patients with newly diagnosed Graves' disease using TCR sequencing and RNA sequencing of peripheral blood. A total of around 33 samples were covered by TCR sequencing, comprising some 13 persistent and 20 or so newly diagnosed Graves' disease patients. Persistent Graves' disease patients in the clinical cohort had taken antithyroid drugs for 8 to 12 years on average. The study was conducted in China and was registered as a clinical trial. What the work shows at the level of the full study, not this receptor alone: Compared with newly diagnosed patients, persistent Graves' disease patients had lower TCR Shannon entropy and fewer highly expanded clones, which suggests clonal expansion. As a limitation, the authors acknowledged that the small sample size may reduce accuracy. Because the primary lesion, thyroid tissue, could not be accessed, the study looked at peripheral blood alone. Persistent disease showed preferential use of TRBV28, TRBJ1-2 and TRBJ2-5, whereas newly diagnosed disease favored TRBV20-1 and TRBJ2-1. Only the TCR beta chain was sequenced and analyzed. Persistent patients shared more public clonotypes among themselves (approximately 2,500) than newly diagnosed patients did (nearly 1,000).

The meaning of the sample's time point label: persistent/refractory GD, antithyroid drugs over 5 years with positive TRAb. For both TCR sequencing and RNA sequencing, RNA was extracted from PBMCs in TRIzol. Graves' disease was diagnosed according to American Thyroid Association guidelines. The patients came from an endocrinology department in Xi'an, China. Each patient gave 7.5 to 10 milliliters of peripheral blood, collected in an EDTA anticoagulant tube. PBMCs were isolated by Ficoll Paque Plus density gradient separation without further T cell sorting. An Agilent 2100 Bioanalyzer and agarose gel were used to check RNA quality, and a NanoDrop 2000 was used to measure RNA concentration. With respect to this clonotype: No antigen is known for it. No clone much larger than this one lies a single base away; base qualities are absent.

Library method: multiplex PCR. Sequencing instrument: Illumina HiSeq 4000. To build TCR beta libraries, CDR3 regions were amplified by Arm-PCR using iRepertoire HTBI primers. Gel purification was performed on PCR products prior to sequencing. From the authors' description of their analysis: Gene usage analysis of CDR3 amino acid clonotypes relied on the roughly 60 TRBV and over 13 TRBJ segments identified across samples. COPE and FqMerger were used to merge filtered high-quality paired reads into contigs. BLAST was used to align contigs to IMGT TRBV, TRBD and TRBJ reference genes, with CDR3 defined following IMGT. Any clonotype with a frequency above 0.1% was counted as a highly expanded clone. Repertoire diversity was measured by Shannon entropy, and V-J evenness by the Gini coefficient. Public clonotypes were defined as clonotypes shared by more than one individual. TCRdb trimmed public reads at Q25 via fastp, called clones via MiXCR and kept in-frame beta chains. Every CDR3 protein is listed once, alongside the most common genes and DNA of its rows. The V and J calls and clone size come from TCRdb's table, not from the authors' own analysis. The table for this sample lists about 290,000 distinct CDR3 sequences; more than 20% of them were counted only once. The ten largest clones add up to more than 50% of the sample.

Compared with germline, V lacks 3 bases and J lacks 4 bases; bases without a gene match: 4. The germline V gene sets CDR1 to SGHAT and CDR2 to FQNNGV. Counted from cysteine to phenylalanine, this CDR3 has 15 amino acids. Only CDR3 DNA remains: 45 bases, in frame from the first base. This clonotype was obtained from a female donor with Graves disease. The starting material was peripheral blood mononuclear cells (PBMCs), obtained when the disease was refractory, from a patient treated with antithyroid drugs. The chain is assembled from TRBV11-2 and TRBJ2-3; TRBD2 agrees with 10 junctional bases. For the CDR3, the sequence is CASSFSGRRADTQYF. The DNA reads TGTGCCAGCAGCTTTAGCGGGAGGCGCGCAGATACGCAGTATTTT.